The subject of this entry is one T cell receptor beta chain. Its antigen is not identified. This entry is derived from a study of CD8+CD57+ T cells in acquired aplastic anemia. Looking at the study overall: The study obtained an average of approximately 2.9 ug of DNA from sorted CD4+ and CD8+ cells.

The authors sequenced patients whose flow cytometry had shown CD8+CD57+ cell expansion. All patients were therapy-naive when blood was sampled. Study outcomes and limitations: For CD8+ Simpson's diversity, patients and controls showed no significant difference.

Template material for TCR beta VDJ and CDR3 profiling consisted of genomic DNA. TCRdb processed the reads anew with MiXCR; each CDR3 protein has one entry. The sample shows about 190,000 distinct CDR3 sequences, around 45% of them seen only once. Between the trimmed V and J ends, which lost 2 bases and 7 bases, there was a span of 11 bases. This CDR3 contains 13 residues. CDR1 is SEHNR, CDR2 FQNEAQ, per germline (reference sequence). The chain has TRBV7-9 and TRBJ1-2; TRBD1 is a possible D gene (6 bases). This clonotype was sampled from a human donor with aplastic anemia. Source material: sorted CD4+, CD8+, or CD8+CD57+ T cells (not recorded which) from PBMCs. The CDR3 nucleotides are TGTGCCAGCAGCTTATCCCAGGGGAGTGGCTACACCTTC. Protein product: CASSLSQGSGYTF.